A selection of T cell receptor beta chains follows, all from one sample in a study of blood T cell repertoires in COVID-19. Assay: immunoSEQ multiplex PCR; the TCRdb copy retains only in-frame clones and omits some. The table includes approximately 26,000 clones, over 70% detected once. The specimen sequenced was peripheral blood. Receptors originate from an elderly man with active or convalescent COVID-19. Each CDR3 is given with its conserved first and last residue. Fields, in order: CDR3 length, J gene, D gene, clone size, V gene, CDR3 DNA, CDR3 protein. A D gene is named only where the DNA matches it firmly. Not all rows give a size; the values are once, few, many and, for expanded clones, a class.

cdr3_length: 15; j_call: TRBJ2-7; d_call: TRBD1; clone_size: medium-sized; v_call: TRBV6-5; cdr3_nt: TGTGCCAGCAGTTTCACCGGGACAGGGGCCTACGAGCAGTACTTC; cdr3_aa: CASSFTGTGAYEQYF
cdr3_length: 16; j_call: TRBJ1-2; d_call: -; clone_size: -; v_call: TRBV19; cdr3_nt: TGTGCCAGTAGTATCCCGTTAGGCAGGGGCGCTCGTGGCTACACCTTC; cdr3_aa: CASSIPLGRGARGYTF
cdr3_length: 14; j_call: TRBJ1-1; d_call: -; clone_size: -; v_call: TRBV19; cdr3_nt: TGTGCCAGCACTGGGGGGGTCCTGTACACTGAAGCTTTCTTT; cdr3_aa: CASTGGVLYTEAFF
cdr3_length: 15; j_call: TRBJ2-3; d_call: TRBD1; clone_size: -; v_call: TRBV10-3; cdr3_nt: TGTGCCATCAGTGAGTCCACAGGGGGCCCAGATACGCAGTATTTT; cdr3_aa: CAISESTGGPDTQYF
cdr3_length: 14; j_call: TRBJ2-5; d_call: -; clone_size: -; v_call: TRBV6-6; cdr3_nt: TGTGCCAGCAGTTACAGGGGGTATAAAGAGACCCAGTACTTC; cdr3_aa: CASSYRGYKETQYF
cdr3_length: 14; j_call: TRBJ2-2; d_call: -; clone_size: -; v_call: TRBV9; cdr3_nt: TGTGCCAGCAGCCCGGGACTTGAGACCGGGGAGCTGTTTTTT; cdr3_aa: CASSPGLETGELFF
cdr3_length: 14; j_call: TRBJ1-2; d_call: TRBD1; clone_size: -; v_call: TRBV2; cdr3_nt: TGTGCCAGCAGTGTGACCGGGACAGGATATGGCTACACCTTC; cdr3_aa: CASSVTGTGYGYTF
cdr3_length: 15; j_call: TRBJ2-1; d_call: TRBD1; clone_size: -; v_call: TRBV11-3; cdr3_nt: TGTGCCAGCAGCTTAGATAGGGGGCAGGTCAATGAGCAGTTCTTC; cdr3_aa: CASSLDRGQVNEQFF
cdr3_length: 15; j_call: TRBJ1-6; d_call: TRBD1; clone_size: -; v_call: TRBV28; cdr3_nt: TGTGCCAGCAGTTTATCGCAGGGGGAAAATTCACCCCTCCACTTT; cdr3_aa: CASSLSQGENSPLHF
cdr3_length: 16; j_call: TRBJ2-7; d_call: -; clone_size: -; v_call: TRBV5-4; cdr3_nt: TGTGCCAGCAGCTTGGCGCGGGGTGGAGGGGCCTACGAGCAGTACTTC; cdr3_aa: CASSLARGGGAYEQYF
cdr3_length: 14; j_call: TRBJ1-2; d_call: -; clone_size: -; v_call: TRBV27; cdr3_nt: TGTGCCAGCAGTTTATCGGGGGGGGCGAGGGGCTACACCTTC; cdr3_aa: CASSLSGGARGYTF
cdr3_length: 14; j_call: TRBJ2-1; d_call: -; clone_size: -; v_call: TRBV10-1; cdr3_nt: TGCGCCAGCGGGTCCAGCGGAGCCTACAATGAGCAGTTCTTC; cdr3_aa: CASGSSGAYNEQFF
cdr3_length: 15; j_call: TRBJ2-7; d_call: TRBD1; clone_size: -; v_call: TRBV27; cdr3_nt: TGTGCCAGCAGTCTGACAGGGGTCCCCTCCTACGAGCAGTACTTC; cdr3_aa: CASSLTGVPSYEQYF
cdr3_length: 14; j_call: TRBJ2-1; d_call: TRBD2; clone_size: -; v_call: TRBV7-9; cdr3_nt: TGTGCCAGCAGCTTTGCGGGGGGGTACAATGAGCAGTTCTTC; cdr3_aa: CASSFAGGYNEQFF
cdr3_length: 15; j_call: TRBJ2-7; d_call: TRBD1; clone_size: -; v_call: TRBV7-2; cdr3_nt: TGTGCCAGCAGCTTATATGGACAGGGGGCCCGCGAGCAGTACTTC; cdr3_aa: CASSLYGQGAREQYF